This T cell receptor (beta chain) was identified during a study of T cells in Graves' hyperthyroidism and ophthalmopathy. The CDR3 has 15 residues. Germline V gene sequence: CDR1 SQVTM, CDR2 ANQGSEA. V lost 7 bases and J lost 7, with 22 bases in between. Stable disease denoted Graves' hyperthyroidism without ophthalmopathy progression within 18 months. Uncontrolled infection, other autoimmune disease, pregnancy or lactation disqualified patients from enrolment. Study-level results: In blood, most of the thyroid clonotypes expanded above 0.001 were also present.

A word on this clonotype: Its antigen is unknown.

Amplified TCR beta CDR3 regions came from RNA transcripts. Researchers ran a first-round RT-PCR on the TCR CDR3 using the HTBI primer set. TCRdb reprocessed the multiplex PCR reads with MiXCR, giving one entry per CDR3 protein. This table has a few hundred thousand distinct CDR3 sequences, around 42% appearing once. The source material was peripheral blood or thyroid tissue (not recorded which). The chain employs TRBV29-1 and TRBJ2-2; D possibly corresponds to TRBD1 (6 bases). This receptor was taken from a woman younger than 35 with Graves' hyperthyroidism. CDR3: CSAEGGRDKFGELFF. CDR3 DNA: TGCAGCGCGGAAGGTGGAAGGGACAAGTTCGGGGAGCTGTTTTTT.